These 3 T cell receptor beta chains were all obtained from the same sample, sequenced in a study of T cell responses to AZD1222 COVID-19 vaccine (TCRdb year 2021). The library was obtained by the immunoSEQ multiplex PCR assay. TCRdb re-hosts the immuneACCESS table, in-frame sequences only. Its copies lack some clones; in the studies checked, an unresolved V gene accounts for under half of them, and the cause for the rest is not known. The sample yields fewer than 150,000 clones; around 90% were counted once. The ten largest clones add up to around 5.3% of the sample. The time point label here, explained by the study, means: about 28 days (+/-7) after the second vaccine dose. This specimen consisted of peripheral blood, obtained 28 days after the second AZD1222 dose. Every receptor here comes from an adult who received the AZD1222 COVID-19 vaccine.

Here the CDR3 reads CAISESKGIETQYF. DNA for the CDR3: TGTGCCATCAGTGAGTCGAAGGGTATTGAGACCCAGTACTTC. V gene TRBV10-3 combines with J gene TRBJ2-5; D is uncertain. Trimming removed 0 bases at V and 5 bases at J, with 10 bases between. CDR1 is ENHRY and CDR2 is SYGVKD in the germline V gene. The CDR3 is made up of 14 amino acids.

The chain carries TRBV12-5 and TRBJ1-2, with TRBD1 matching 8 bases. V lost 3 bases to trimming and J lost 5 bases; unmatched junction nucleotides: 5. The CDR3 covers 14 residues. CDR1 is LGHNT, CDR2 FRNRAP, per germline. CDR3 sequence: CASGFTGGWYGYTF. In DNA form, the CDR3 reads TGTGCTAGTGGTTTCACAGGGGGTTGGTATGGCTACACCTTC. The complete variable domain, with remaining parts taken from reference TRBV12-5 and TRBJ1-2, reads DARVTQTPRHKVTEMGQEVTMRCQPILGHNTVFWYRQTMMQGLELLAYFRNRAPLDDSGMPKDRFSAEMPDATLATLKIQPSEPRDSAVYFCASGFTGGWYGYTFGSGTRLTVV.

The chain has TRBV27 and TRBJ1-3; D is uncertain. Deletions cut 10 bases from V and 2 bases from J, with 15 bases between. The CDR3 consists of 14 residues. CDR1 is MNHEY and CDR2 is SMNVEV in the germline V gene (reference sequence). In DNA, the CDR3 is TGTGCCACCATGGCTCCTTCGCCTGGAAACACCATATATTTT. Translation: CATMAPSPGNTIYF.